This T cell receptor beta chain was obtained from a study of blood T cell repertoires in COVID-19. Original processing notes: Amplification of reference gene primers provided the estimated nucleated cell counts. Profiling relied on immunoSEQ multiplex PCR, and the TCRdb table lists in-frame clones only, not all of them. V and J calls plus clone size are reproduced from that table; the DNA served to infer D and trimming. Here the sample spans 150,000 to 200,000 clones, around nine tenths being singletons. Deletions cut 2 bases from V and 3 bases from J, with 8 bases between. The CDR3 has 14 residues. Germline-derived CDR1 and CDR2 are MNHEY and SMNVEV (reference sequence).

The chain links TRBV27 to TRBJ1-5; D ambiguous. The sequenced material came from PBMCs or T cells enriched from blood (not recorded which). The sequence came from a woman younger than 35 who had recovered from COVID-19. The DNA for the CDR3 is TGTGCCAGCAGTTTAGGGCAGAACAATCAGCCCCAGCATTTT. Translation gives CASSLGQNNQPQHF.